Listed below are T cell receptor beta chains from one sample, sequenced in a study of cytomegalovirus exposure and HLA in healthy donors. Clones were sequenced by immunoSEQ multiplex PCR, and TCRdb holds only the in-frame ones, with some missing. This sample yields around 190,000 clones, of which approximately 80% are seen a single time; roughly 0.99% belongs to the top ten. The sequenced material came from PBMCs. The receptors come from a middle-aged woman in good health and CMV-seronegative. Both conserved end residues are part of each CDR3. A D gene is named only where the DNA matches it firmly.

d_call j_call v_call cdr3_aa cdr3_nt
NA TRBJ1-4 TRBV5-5 CASRTRQGEKLFF TGTGCCAGCAGAACCCGCCAGGGAGAAAAACTGTTTTTT
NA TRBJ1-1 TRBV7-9 CASSFGGGTEAFF TGTGCCAGCAGCTTCGGGGGGGGGACTGAAGCTTTCTTT
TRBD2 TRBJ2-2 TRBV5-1 CASSPPQAGVITGELFF TGCGCCAGCAGCCCCCCCCAAGCGGGAGTTATCACCGGGGAGCTGTTTTTT
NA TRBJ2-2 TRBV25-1 CASSESGVTGELFF TGTGCCAGCAGTGAATCAGGGGTCACCGGGGAGCTGTTTTTT
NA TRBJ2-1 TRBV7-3 CASSLQGSYNEQFF TGTGCCAGCAGCCTACAGGGTTCCTACAATGAGCAGTTCTTC
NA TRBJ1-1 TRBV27 CASKFWGVGTEAFF TGTGCCAGCAAGTTTTGGGGGGTGGGCACTGAAGCTTTCTTT
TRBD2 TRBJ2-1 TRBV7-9 CASSLFTGLDFNEQFF TGTGCCAGCAGCTTGTTTACGGGACTAGATTTCAATGAGCAGTTCTTC
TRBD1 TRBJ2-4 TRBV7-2 CASSPQGSGAKNIQYF TGTGCCAGCAGCCCACAGGGGTCGGGGGCCAAAAACATTCAGTACTTC
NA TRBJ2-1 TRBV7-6 CASSLGRDTEQFF TGTGCCAGCAGCTTGGGCAGGGACACTGAGCAGTTCTTC
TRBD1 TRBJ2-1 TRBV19 CASRRGQGAYNEQFF TGTGCCAGTAGGCGCGGACAGGGGGCCTACAATGAGCAGTTCTTC